What follows is one T cell receptor beta chain and its context. Its specificity is unknown. The sample comes from a study of post-analysis software for immune sequencing data. About the research overall: Disease courses included relapsing-remitting, secondary progressive and progressive-relapsing multiple sclerosis. General observations from the study: Included in a set of roughly five TRBV segments more frequent in patients than controls were TRBV5-6, TRBV5-1 and TRBV20-1.

Unique molecular identifiers tagged the TCR beta cDNA libraries. TCRdb reanalysed the PCR reads using MiXCR and keeps one entry per CDR3 protein. The data show around 500,000 distinct CDR3 sequences, about a third seen once. CDR3 length: 16 residues. Sequencing was performed on blood. The genes are TRBV21-1 and TRBJ2-3; the table calls TRBD2, which could not be checked here. TRBV21-1 is a recognized pseudogene. The origin of this receptor is a girl aged 2 to 17 with multiple sclerosis. DNA of the CDR3: TGTGCCAGCAGCAGGGATAGCGGGGGGGTCAAAGATACGCAGTATTTT. Protein sequence: CASSRDSGGVKDTQYF.